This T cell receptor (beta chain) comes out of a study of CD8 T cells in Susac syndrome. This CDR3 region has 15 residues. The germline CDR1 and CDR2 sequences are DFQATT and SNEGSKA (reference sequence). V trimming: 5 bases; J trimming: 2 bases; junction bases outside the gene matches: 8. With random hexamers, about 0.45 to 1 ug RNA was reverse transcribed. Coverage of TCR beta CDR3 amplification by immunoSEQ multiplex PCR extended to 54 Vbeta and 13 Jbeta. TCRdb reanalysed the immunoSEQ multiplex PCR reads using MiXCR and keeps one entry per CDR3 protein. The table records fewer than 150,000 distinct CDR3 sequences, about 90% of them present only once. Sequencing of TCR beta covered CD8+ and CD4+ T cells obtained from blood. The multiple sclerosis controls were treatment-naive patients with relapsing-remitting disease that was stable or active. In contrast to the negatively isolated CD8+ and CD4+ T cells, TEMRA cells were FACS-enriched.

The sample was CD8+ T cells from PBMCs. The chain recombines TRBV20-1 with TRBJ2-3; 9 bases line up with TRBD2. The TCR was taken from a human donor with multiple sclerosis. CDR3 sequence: CSAVSGSEATDTQYF. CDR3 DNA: TGCAGTGCTGTTAGCGGGAGCGAGGCCACAGATACGCAGTATTTT.